This T cell receptor (beta chain) was observed in a study of blood T cell repertoires in COVID-19. At the level of the study: The origin of the acute and convalescent COVID-19 samples was the United States, Italy and Spain. PBMCs, B-cell-depleted T cells, or T cells were the source of the cDNA or gDNA that made up the material.

V shed 5 bases, J shed 5 bases, and the junction held 17 bases outside the gene matches. CDR3 length: 18 amino acids. Per the germline V gene, CDR1 is SGHAT and CDR2 is FQNNGV. The authors' processing: Reference gene primer amplification gave nucleated cell count estimates. Using immunoSEQ multiplex PCR, the repertoire was profiled, and TCRdb retains in-frame clones only, with some absent. V, J and clone size were drawn from that table, and D and trimming were deduced from the DNA. The profile shows 200,000 or so clones, 84% of them singletons. The sequencing input was peripheral blood. The sequence came from a human donor in a cohort sampled during active COVID-19. The chain recombines TRBV11-2 with TRBJ2-5, with TRBD2 matching 10 bases. In nucleotides, the CDR3 is TGTGCCAGCAGCCCGGGGACAAGCGGGAGGGCCTTGGGGGAGACCCAGTACTTC. Its translation: CASSPGTSGRALGETQYF.